A selection of T cell receptor beta chains follows, all from one sample in a study of cytomegalovirus exposure and HLA in healthy donors. The assay was immunoSEQ multiplex PCR, and TCRdb's table has in-frame clones only and misses some. Counted here are 95,000 to 100,000 clones, roughly 80% occurring once; the ten biggest clones make up roughly 3%. The sample taken for sequencing was PBMCs. The receptors shown here come from a man aged 35 to 55 in good health and CMV-seronegative. CDR3s leave out the opening cysteine and the closing phenylalanine or tryptophan.

CDR3aa: ASSLQGYEQY
v_gene: TRBV5-4
j_gene: TRBJ2-7

CDR3aa: AWSVRSSTQY
v_gene: TRBV30
j_gene: TRBJ2-5

CDR3aa: ASSFSGGGYEQY
v_gene: TRBV5-6
j_gene: TRBJ2-7

CDR3aa: ASRVDRGLRTEAF
v_gene: TRBV7-8
j_gene: TRBJ1-1

CDR3aa: ASSAHGLQETQY
v_gene: TRBV19
j_gene: TRBJ2-5

CDR3aa: ASTWGRGLDTEAF
v_gene: TRBV5-1
j_gene: TRBJ1-1

CDR3aa: ASSLGTGIQETQY
v_gene: TRBV5-1
j_gene: TRBJ2-5

CDR3aa: ASSLGQHTEAF
v_gene: TRBV27
j_gene: TRBJ1-1

CDR3aa: ASSLPGGGQETQY
v_gene: TRBV5-6
j_gene: TRBJ2-5

CDR3aa: ASSSIYNEQF
v_gene: TRBV28
j_gene: TRBJ2-1

CDR3aa: ASRKSRLDSYEQY
v_gene: TRBV6-1
j_gene: TRBJ2-7

CDR3aa: ASTQGSSGRGTQY
v_gene: TRBV6-1
j_gene: TRBJ2-5

CDR3aa: ASSLGLAGPSTDTQY
v_gene: TRBV7-8
j_gene: TRBJ2-3

CDR3aa: ASSLPGQPSEQY
v_gene: TRBV27
j_gene: TRBJ2-7

CDR3aa: ASSRLAGGRRSTDTQY
v_gene: TRBV28
j_gene: TRBJ2-3

CDR3aa: ASSLYGRAGYNEQF
v_gene: TRBV27
j_gene: TRBJ2-1

CDR3aa: ASSRQENTEAF
v_gene: TRBV7-6
j_gene: TRBJ1-1

CDR3aa: ASSLAGFSSYEQY
v_gene: TRBV5-4
j_gene: TRBJ2-7

CDR3aa: ASRLVFGAGGPSYEQY
v_gene: TRBV12-2
j_gene: TRBJ2-7

CDR3aa: ASSSLAGVPNEQF
v_gene: TRBV5-1
j_gene: TRBJ2-1

CDR3aa: ASSFIAGAHQETQY
v_gene: TRBV5-1
j_gene: TRBJ2-5

CDR3aa: ASSPRDRGNTEAF
v_gene: TRBV23-1
j_gene: TRBJ1-1

CDR3aa: ASTGEFTQY
v_gene: TRBV10-2
j_gene: TRBJ2-3

CDR3aa: ASSGGQGSYEQY
v_gene: TRBV5-4
j_gene: TRBJ2-7

CDR3aa: ASSYRARIVDTEAF
v_gene: TRBV5-6
j_gene: TRBJ1-1

CDR3aa: ASSLDPRGMGEAF
v_gene: TRBV5-1
j_gene: TRBJ1-1

CDR3aa: ASSFPRNGNTEAF
v_gene: TRBV21-1
j_gene: TRBJ1-1

CDR3aa: ASSLGDRGLYGYT
v_gene: TRBV5-6
j_gene: TRBJ1-2

CDR3aa: ASSAAGGSTGELF
v_gene: TRBV5-1
j_gene: TRBJ2-2

CDR3aa: ASSLVGSVNEKLF
v_gene: TRBV11-2
j_gene: TRBJ1-4

CDR3aa: AWSRGSYNSPLH
v_gene: TRBV30
j_gene: TRBJ1-6

CDR3aa: ASSLVQGNEQF
v_gene: TRBV5-1
j_gene: TRBJ2-1

CDR3aa: SARSGEFAF
v_gene: TRBV20-1
j_gene: TRBJ1-1

CDR3aa: ASSPTSGRFETQY
v_gene: TRBV27
j_gene: TRBJ2-5

CDR3aa: ASRRADGTGLTGELF
v_gene: TRBV27
j_gene: TRBJ2-2

CDR3aa: ASSGRLAGAETQY
v_gene: TRBV19
j_gene: TRBJ2-5

CDR3aa: ASSAQQGLNYGYT
v_gene: TRBV7-9
j_gene: TRBJ1-2

CDR3aa: ASSAGRSFANEKLF
v_gene: TRBV19
j_gene: TRBJ1-4

CDR3aa: ASTGGSSYNSPLH
v_gene: TRBV19
j_gene: TRBJ1-6

CDR3aa: SVETAEAF
v_gene: TRBV29-1
j_gene: TRBJ1-1

CDR3aa: ASSLPQGRRAF
v_gene: TRBV5-6
j_gene: TRBJ1-1

CDR3aa: ASSPGISETQY
v_gene: TRBV6-5
j_gene: TRBJ2-5

CDR3aa: ASSQDAGTGANVLT
v_gene: TRBV4-2
j_gene: TRBJ2-6

CDR3aa: ASSGRTVNYGYT
v_gene: TRBV4-1
j_gene: TRBJ1-2

CDR3aa: ASSLAQRAYEQY
v_gene: TRBV14
j_gene: TRBJ2-7